Following are 9 T cell receptor beta chains from one sample sequenced in a study of blood T cell repertoires in COVID-19. Libraries were prepared by immunoSEQ multiplex PCR; TCRdb keeps only in-frame clonotypes and omits some of them. The sample contains 200,000 to 300,000 clones, approximately 86% of which appear only once. Sequencing was done on a sample of peripheral blood. The receptor set was obtained from a woman aged 55-70 years with COVID-19, enrolled during active disease.

The gene calls are TRBV2 and TRBJ1-2; D perhaps matches TRBD1 (6 bases). V lost 2 bases and J lost 7, with 11 bases in between. Looked up from germline, CDR1 is SNHLY and CDR2 is FYNNEI. This CDR3 region has 13 residues. The CDR3 DNA reads as TGTGCCAGCAGTGAAATCAGGGGCCGTGGCTACACCTTC. This encodes CASSEIRGRGYTF.

The chain carries TRBV19 and TRBJ2-1; the match to TRBD1 covers 7 bases. Looked up from germline, CDR1 is LNHDA and CDR2 is SQIVND (reference sequence). V shed 1 base, J shed 7 bases, and the junction held 4 bases outside the gene matches. The CDR3 is 14 residues long. In DNA form, the CDR3 reads TGTGCCAGTAGTATAGGACAGGGTGGGAATGAGCAGTTCTTC. This codes for CASSIGQGGNEQFF.

This sequence joins TRBV2 and TRBJ2-5; 8 bases line up with TRBD1. CDR3 length: 14 residues. Trimming at V came to 4 bases and at J to 5 bases, leaving 6 bases not matched to a gene. Per germline, CDR1 SNHLY and CDR2 FYNNEI. Here the CDR3 DNA reads TGTGCCAGCAGTGGACAGGGGTGGGGGGAGACCCAGTACTTC. Its translation is CASSGQGWGETQYF.

The J gene is TRBJ1-1, the V gene TRBV14; TRBD1 agrees at 7 bases. The CDR3 has 13 amino acids. Germline loops: CDR1 SGHDN, CDR2 FVKESK. Trimming removed 6 bases from V and 10 bases from J; junction bases left unmatched: 11. The chain's CDR3 is CASSLNPQGTAFF. In DNA form, the CDR3 reads TGTGCCAGCAGTCTGAACCCACAGGGGACAGCTTTCTTT.

This rearrangement joins TRBV12-5 to TRBJ2-1; 11 bases agree with TRBD1. The V gene's germline CDR1 is LGHNT and CDR2 FRNRAP. The ends lost 7 bases at V and 5 bases at J; junction bases unmatched: 13. The length of the CDR3 is 17 residues. CDR3 sequence reads: CASAAGQGAAGNNEQFF. In DNA form, the CDR3 reads TGTGCTAGTGCTGCCGGACAGGGGGCGGCGGGGAACAATGAGCAGTTCTTC.

The J gene is TRBJ1-2, the V gene TRBV27; TRBD1 matches 10 bases. The CDR3 spans 13 residues. Per the germline V gene, CDR1 is MNHEY and CDR2 is SMNVEV (reference sequence). V was clipped by 4 bases and J by 7 bases; unmatched bases: 3. The chain's CDR3 is CASSWDRGRGYTF. In nucleotides, the CDR3 is TGTGCCAGCAGTTGGGACAGGGGCCGTGGCTACACCTTC.

The chain couples TRBV5-1 to TRBJ2-5; 13 nucleotides match TRBD2. CDR3 length: 16 amino acids. Trimming cost V 5 bases and J 4 bases; bases outside gene matches: 8. Germline lookup yields CDR1 SGHRS and CDR2 YFSETQ. CDR3 DNA sequence: TGCGCCAGCAGGGGACTAGCGGGGAACGCTTTAGAGACCCAGTACTTC. This sequence encodes CASRGLAGNALETQYF.

The chain recombines TRBV21-1 with TRBJ1-3; TRBD1 was called by the table and not checked on the DNA. TRBV21-1 is a pseudogene. The CDR3 is 16 amino acids. This CDR3 is CASSSRTGRSGNTIYF. The CDR3 region has the DNA TGTGCCAGCAGCTCAAGGACAGGGCGCTCTGGAAACACCATATATTTT.

V gene TRBV21-1 combines with J gene TRBJ2-1; TRBD2 reflects the table's D call only, with no check against the DNA. TRBV21-1 is termed a pseudogene. This CDR3 spans 16 amino acids. The chain's CDR3 is CASSSRGISGYNEQFF. Here the CDR3 DNA reads TGTGCCAGCAGCAGTAGGGGAATTAGCGGGTACAATGAGCAGTTCTTC.